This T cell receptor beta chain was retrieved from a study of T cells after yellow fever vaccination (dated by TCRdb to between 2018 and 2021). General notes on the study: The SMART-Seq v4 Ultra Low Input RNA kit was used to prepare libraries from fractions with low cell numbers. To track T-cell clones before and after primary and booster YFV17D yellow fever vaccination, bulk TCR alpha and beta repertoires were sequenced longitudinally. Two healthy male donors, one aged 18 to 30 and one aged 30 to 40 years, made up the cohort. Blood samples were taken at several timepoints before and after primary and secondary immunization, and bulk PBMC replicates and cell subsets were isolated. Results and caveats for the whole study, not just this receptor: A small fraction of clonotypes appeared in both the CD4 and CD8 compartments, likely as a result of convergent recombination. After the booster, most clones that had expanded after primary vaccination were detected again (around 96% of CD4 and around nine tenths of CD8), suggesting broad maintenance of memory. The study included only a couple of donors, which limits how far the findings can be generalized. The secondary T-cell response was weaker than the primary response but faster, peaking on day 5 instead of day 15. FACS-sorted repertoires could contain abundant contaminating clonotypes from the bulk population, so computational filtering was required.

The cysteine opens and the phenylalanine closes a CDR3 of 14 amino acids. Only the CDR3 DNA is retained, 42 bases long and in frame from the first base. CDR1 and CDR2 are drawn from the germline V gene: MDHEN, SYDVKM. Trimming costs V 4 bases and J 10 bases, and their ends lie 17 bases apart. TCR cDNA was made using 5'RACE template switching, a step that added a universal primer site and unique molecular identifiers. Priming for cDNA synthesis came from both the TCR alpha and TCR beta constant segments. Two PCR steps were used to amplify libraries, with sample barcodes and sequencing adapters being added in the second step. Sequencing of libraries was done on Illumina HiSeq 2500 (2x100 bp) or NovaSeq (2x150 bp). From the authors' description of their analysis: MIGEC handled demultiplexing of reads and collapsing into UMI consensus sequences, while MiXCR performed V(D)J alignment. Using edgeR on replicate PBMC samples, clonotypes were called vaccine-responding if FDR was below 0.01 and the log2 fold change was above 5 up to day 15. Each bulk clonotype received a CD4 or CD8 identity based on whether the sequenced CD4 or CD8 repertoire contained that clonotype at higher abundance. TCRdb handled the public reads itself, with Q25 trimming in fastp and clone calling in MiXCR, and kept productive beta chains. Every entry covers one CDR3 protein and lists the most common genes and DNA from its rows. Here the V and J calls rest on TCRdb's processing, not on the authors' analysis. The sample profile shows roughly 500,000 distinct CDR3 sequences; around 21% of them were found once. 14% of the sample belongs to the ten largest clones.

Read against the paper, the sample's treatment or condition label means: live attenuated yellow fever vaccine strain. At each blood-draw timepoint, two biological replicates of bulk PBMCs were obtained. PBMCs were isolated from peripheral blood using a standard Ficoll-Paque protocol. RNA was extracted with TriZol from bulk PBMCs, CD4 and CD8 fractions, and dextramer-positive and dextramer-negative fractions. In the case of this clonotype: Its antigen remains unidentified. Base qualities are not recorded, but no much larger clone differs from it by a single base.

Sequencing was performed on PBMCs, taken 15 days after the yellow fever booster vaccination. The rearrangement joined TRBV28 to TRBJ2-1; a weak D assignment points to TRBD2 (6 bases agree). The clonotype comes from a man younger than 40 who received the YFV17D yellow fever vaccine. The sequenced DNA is TGTGCCAGCAGTTCATGGTCGCGGGCGGGGGAGCAGTTCTTC. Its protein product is CASSSWSRAGEQFF.